A single sample gave rise to the 28 T cell receptor beta chains below, sequenced in a study of blood T cells in healthy people across ages. Together with a sample-barcoded 5' primer, a J-beta primer mix was included in a second PCR lasting about 7 to 12 cycles. TCRdb analysed the 5' RACE reads with MiXCR anew, one entry per CDR3 protein. The sample shows about 1,400,000 distinct CDR3 sequences, approximately 59% of them seen only once. The sequencing sample was made of blood. The receptors stem from a man between 18 and 35 years old in good health.

This clonotype was seen only a few times. The J gene is TRBJ1-1, the V gene TRBV4-2; D call uncertain. Trimming pared 1 base from V and 5 bases from J, leaving 5 bases between. The CDR3 spans 12 residues. Germline V lookup: CDR1 LGHNA, CDR2 YNFKEQ. CDR3 DNA sequence: TGTGCCAGCAGCCAAGTGAGGACTGAAGCTTTCTTT. Its protein product is CASSQVRTEAFF.

J is TRBJ2-4 and V is TRBV7-2; D might be TRBD2 (6 bases). The J call may not be correct, given that the DNA end is closer to TRBJ2-7. This CDR3 has 14 residues. Per germline, CDR1 SGHTA and CDR2 FQGNSA. Here the CDR3 reads CASSLGGRMYEQYF. For the CDR3, the DNA is TGTGCCAGCAGCTTAGGGGGGAGGATGTACGAGCAGTACTTC.

V is TRBV24-1 and J is TRBJ2-7; 8 positions agree with TRBD1. CDR3 length equals 14 residues. The germline V gene encodes CDR1 KGHDR and CDR2 SFDVKD. Trimming cost V 8 bases and J 5 bases; bases outside gene matches: 10. CDR3 sequence: CATTLAGGFNEQYF. The CDR3 DNA reads TGTGCCACCACTTTGGCAGGGGGCTTCAACGAGCAGTACTTC.

This chain links TRBV20-1 with TRBJ2-1; 7 positions agree with TRBD1. The trim removed 0 bases at V and 7 bases at J, leaving 6 bases unmatched. There are 14 residues in the CDR3. Germline CDR1 reads DFQATT; CDR2 reads SNEGSKA (reference sequence). CDR3 region: CSARDLRGYNEQFF. The CDR3 DNA reads TGCAGTGCTAGAGATCTCAGGGGGTATAATGAGCAGTTCTTC.

The rearrangement links TRBV3-1 to TRBJ2-3; a weak D match, TRBD2 (6 bases). Germline CDR1 is LGHDT and CDR2 is YNNKEL (reference sequence). V was shortened by 3 bases and J by 11 bases, with 15 bases between the two germline ends. CDR3 size: 13 residues. The chain's CDR3 is CASSQTSGVMQYF. In DNA form, the CDR3 reads TGTGCCAGCAGCCAGACTTCGGGAGTTATGCAGTATTTT.

This clonotype has only one observation. J is TRBJ2-7 and V is TRBV14, with a tentative D call TRBD2 (5 bases). V shed 3 bases and J shed 3 bases, with 21 bases lying between them. Germline V CDR1 and CDR2: SGHDN, FVKESK. The CDR3 has 17 amino acids. The CDR3 DNA reads TGTGCCAGCAGCCAGCGGGCGGAGAGTGGGTTCAGCTACGAGCAGTACTTC. This encodes CASSQRAESGFSYEQYF.

V and J are TRBV19 and TRBJ1-1; D unclear. The CDR3 is made up of 11 amino acids. V was cut by 10 bases and J by 7 bases, with 13 bases left in between. CDR1 and CDR2 from the germline V gene are LNHDA and SQIVND (reference sequence). CDR3 sequence: CATSTRIEAFF. The DNA of the CDR3 is TGTGCCACCTCAACTAGAATTGAAGCTTTCTTT.

Only a few counts were recorded for this clonotype. The chain uses TRBV6-5 and TRBJ2-7, with 10 bases that match TRBD1. The J call may be mistaken, given a closer DNA end match to TRBJ2-5. Germline-derived CDR1 and CDR2 are MNHEY and SVGAGI. The CDR3 has 15 amino acids. The CDR3, as DNA: TGTGCCAGCAGTCCGGGACAGGGGTTCTCAGAGACCCAGTACTTC. Translation gives CASSPGQGFSETQYF.

The chain carries TRBV27 and TRBJ1-1, with D maybe TRBD1 (6 bases). Germline V CDR1 and CDR2: MNHEY, SMNVEV (reference sequence). The CDR3 totals 14 residues. V shed 4 bases and J shed 1 base, with 10 bases lying between them. The CDR3 coding sequence is TGTGCCAGCAGTTCCGGGACACGGAACACTGAAGCTTTCTTT. Its protein is CASSSGTRNTEAFF.

The V and J genes are TRBV3-1 and TRBJ2-5; weak D call: TRBD2 (6 bases). The length of the CDR3 is 16 residues. The germline V gene encodes CDR1 LGHDT and CDR2 YNNKEL (reference sequence). Between the trimmed V and J ends, which lost 0 bases and 11 bases, there was a span of 22 bases. The CDR3 spells CASSQDPGTPRYEQYF. CDR3 bases: TGTGCCAGCAGCCAAGACCCCGGGACTCCGAGGTATGAGCAGTACTTC.

The chain recombines TRBV24-1 with TRBJ2-5; D is possibly TRBD2 (5 bases). The V end lost 3 bases, the J end lost 11 bases, and 18 bases lay between the germline ends. This CDR3 is 14 amino acids long. CDR1 and CDR2 (germline): KGHDR, SFDVKD. The CDR3 bases are TGTGCCACCAGTGATAGCGGACCTCACAATGAGCAGTACTTC. It codes for CATSDSGPHNEQYF.

This chain joins TRBV5-1 and TRBJ2-3, with D tentatively TRBD1 or TRBD2 (6 bases each). V lost 0 bases, J lost 2 bases, and 16 bases lay in between. The CDR3 covers 17 residues. Germline-derived CDR1 and CDR2 are SGHRS and YFSETQ. Here the CDR3 DNA reads TGCGCCAGCAGCTTGGTACAGGGAGCGGGCGTCACAGATACGCAGTATTTT. Amino acids: CASSLVQGAGVTDTQYF.

The chain couples TRBV28 to TRBJ1-4; a weak D match, TRBD1 (5 bases). The CDR3 totals 18 residues. Germline lookup yields CDR1 MDHEN and CDR2 SYDVKM. Trimming left V 6 bases short and J 0 bases short, with 20 bases between. The CDR3 bases are TGTGCCAGCAGCCCTCCGGCCGGACATATTGCAACTAATGAAAAACTGTTTTTT. Its protein product is CASSPPAGHIATNEKLFF. Full variable domain (rest looked up from reference TRBV28 and TRBJ1-4): DVKVTQSSRYLVKRTGEKVFLECVQDMDHENMFWYRQDPGLGLRLIYFSYDVKMKEKGDIPEGYSVSREKKERFSLILESASTNQTSMYLCASSPPAGHIATNEKLFFGSGTQLSVL.

The chain combines TRBV29-1 with TRBJ2-7; 8 bases map to TRBD1. Germline loops: CDR1 SQVTM, CDR2 ANQGSEA. The V and J ends lost 7 bases and 3 bases, in that order; junction bases with no gene match: 8. CDR3 size: 13 residues. CDR3 sequence reads: CSARQGYGYEQYF. CDR3 nucleotides: TGCAGCGCCAGACAGGGGTACGGCTACGAGCAGTACTTC.

The chain carries TRBV6-6 and TRBJ2-7; D call uncertain. Trimming shortened V by 4 bases and J by 5 bases, and 3 bases separated the two germline ends. The CDR3 length is 10 residues. Germline V gene sequence: CDR1 MNHNY, CDR2 SVGAGI (reference sequence). CDR3 sequence reads: CASSSDEQYF. CDR3 nucleotides: TGTGCCAGCAGTTCGGACGAGCAGTACTTC.

The rearrangement joins TRBV6-2 or TRBV6-3 to TRBJ1-6, with 7 nucleotides matching TRBD1. The germline V gene has CDR1 MNHEY and CDR2 SVGEGT. The CDR3 sequence is 19 residues long. After removal of 2 bases from V and 0 bases from J, the junction contained 10 bases not matched to a gene. The DNA of the CDR3 is TGTGCCAGCAGTTACCCGGGACAGAACACTAACTCCTATAATTCACCCCTCCACTTT. Protein sequence: CASSYPGQNTNSYNSPLHF.

The J gene is TRBJ2-4, the V gene TRBV3-1; TRBD2 aligns across 11 bases. Germline V gene data show CDR1 as LGHDT and CDR2 as YNNKEL (reference sequence). The V and J ends lost 0 bases and 2 bases, in that order; junction bases with no gene match: 6. This CDR3 is built from 18 residues. The DNA of the CDR3 is TGTGCCAGCAGCCAAGATTCGGTAGCGGGAGGGTCCAAAAACATTCAGTACTTC. This encodes CASSQDSVAGGSKNIQYF.

The rearrangement uses TRBV6-6 and TRBJ1-5; D is unclear. Trimming left V 6 bases short and J 5 bases short, with 17 bases between. In germline, CDR1 is MNHNY, CDR2 SVGAGI (reference sequence). This CDR3 has 15 amino acids. This chain's CDR3 is CASSDPTSADQPQHF. CDR3 coding DNA: TGTGCCAGCAGCGACCCTACCTCGGCGGATCAGCCCCAGCATTTT.

V is TRBV12-3 or TRBV12-4 and J is TRBJ2-5; 9 bases are a match to TRBD1. Trimming took 6 bases from V and 5 from J; bases not matched to a gene: 13. The CDR3 consists of 16 residues. As DNA, the CDR3 is TGTGCCAGCAGCCCGACAGGGGGGTTTCCTTCGGAGACCCAGTACTTC. Amino acid sequence: CASSPTGGFPSETQYF.

This clonotype turned up a few times. The chain recombines TRBV20-1 with TRBJ1-5, with D unclear. Per germline, CDR1 DFQATT and CDR2 SNEGSKA (reference sequence). The length of the CDR3 is 14 residues. V was cut by 5 bases and J by 4 bases, with 15 bases left in between. The CDR3 DNA reads as TGCAGTGCTCAGCTAGGGCCCATTAATCAGCCCCAGCATTTT. Translated: CSAQLGPINQPQHF.

This CDR3 is CASSEGTGGLNEQYF. DNA for the CDR3: TGTGCCAGCAGCGAGGGGACAGGGGGCCTGAACGAGCAGTACTTC. The chain links TRBV9 to TRBJ2-7, with TRBD1 matching 12 bases. The CDR3 has 15 amino acids. From germline, CDR1 is SGDLS and CDR2 YYNGEE. After removal of 3 bases from V and 5 bases from J, the junction contained 6 bases not matched to a gene.

The V and J genes are TRBV6-2 or TRBV6-3 and TRBJ1-1; D is unclear. The germline V gene encodes CDR1 MNHEY and CDR2 SVGEGT. Trimming left V 10 bases short and J 1 base short, with 16 bases between. There are 14 residues in the CDR3. CDR3 bases: TGTGCCAACAGCCCCGTGCGGGAGAACACTGAAGCTTTCTTT. Amino acid sequence: CANSPVRENTEAFF.

This clonotype was found a few times. This chain uses TRBV11-2 with TRBJ2-5, with D unclear. Germline CDR1 is SGHAT and CDR2 is FQNNGV. There are 14 residues in the CDR3. Trimming took 4 bases from V and 5 from J, leaving 14 bases between them. The DNA of the CDR3 is TGTGCCAGCAGCTCCAGGAGCTGGGCGGAGACCCAGTACTTC. Its protein is CASSSRSWAETQYF.

This clonotype was detected only a few times. V usage is TRBV25-1 and J usage is TRBJ2-3; D not resolved. This CDR3 comprises 14 residues. Germline V lookup: CDR1 MGHDK, CDR2 SYGVNS. The V end was cut by 3 bases, the J end by 5 bases, with 12 bases between. This CDR3 reads CASSDPPWIDTQYF. CDR3 nucleotides: TGTGCCAGCAGTGATCCTCCCTGGATAGATACGCAGTATTTT.

This chain uses TRBV2 with TRBJ2-1; D is ambiguous. Per the germline V gene, CDR1 is SNHLY and CDR2 is FYNNEI. Trimming shortened V by 11 bases and J by 4 bases, and 21 bases separated the two germline ends. The CDR3 covers 15 residues. In nucleotides, the CDR3 is TGTGCCTCACTGGTTAGAAGAACCCCTTACAATGAGCAGTTCTTC. It translates to CASLVRRTPYNEQFF.

This clonotype has a handful of counts. The V gene is TRBV4-1, the J gene TRBJ2-3, with 10 bases fitting TRBD2. This CDR3 is built from 20 residues. In germline, CDR1 is MGHRA, CDR2 YSYEKL. The V segment lost 4 bases and the J segment 1 base; nucleotides outside the gene matches: 17. CDR3 nucleotide sequence: TGCGCCAGCAGCCCCCCGCGTGAGCTAGCGGGGGCCACAGGCACAGATACGCAGTATTTT. Encoded protein: CASSPPRELAGATGTDTQYF.

The V and J genes are TRBV10-3 and TRBJ2-1; 9 bases agree with TRBD1. The V gene end was trimmed by 6 bases and the J gene end by 5 bases; junction bases not matched to a gene: 8. The CDR3 has 15 residues. Per the germline V gene, CDR1 is ENHRY and CDR2 is SYGVKD. CDR3 in DNA: TGTGCCATCAGATTGACAGGGGGAGGTCACAATGAGCAGTTCTTC. Encoded protein: CAIRLTGGGHNEQFF.

This chain connects TRBV20-1 to TRBJ1-1; no clear D gene. The V gene lost 5 bases and the J gene lost 3 bases, with 13 bases spanning the gap. This CDR3 spans 13 amino acids. Germline V gives CDR1 DFQATT, CDR2 SNEGSKA (reference sequence). The CDR3 DNA is TGCAGTGCTCGTGAAAGGGCACACACTGAAGCTTTCTTT. It yields the protein CSARERAHTEAFF.